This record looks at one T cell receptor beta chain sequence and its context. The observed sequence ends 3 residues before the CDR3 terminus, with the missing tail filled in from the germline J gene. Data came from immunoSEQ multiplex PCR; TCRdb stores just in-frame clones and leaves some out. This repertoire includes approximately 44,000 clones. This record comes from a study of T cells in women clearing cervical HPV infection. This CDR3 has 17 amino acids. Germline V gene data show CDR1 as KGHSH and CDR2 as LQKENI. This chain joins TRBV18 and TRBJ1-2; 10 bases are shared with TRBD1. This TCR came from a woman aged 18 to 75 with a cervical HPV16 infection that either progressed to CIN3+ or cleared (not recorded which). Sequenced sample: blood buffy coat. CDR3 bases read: TGTGCCAGCTCACCAATTTTTATGGGACAGGGGAGGTCCGAC. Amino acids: CASSPIFMGQGRSD. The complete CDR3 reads CASSPIFMGQGRSDYTF.